Reported below is one T cell receptor beta chain. Its antigen remains unknown. This was a survey-level run. TCRdb keeps only in-frame clones here, not all; method: immunoSEQ multiplex PCR. The data hold 32,000 or so clones, with 85% observed a single time. This specimen comes from a study of STAT5B mutations in CD4+ large granular lymphocyte leukemia. Study overall: Among healthy donors, a particular HLA allele went with more CDR3 'QG' motifs. Study results and caveats: CD4-sorted patient repertoires seemed more clonal than healthy CD4+ repertoires.

CDR3 length: 15 amino acids. Trimming took off 1 base at V and 5 bases at J, with 15 bases between the two ends. Germline loops: CDR1 LNHDA, CDR2 SQIVND (reference sequence). This sequence originates from a human donor in good health. V is TRBV19 and J is TRBJ2-7; maybe TRBD2 (5 bases). The sequencing input was CD4+ T cells from blood buffy coats. The CDR3 DNA reads as TGTGCCAGTAGTATAGTGAGCGGATTACACCACGAGCAGTACTTC. It translates to CASSIVSGLHHEQYF.